This T cell receptor (beta chain) was identified in a study of siplizumab effects on memory and regulatory T cells. Germline V gives CDR1 SGHTA, CDR2 FQGNSA. V was cut by 5 bases and J by 6 bases, with 17 bases left in between. The CDR3 sequence is 15 residues long. Measured with immunoSEQ multiplex PCR; TCRdb has only the in-frame clones, and not every one. Among 110,000 or so clones listed, about 92% were seen once. This sequence joins TRBV7-2 and TRBJ1-5; D is unclear. The receptor's source is a human donor in good health. Sequenced sample: Tregs sorted from blood. CDR3 sequence reads: CASSPGGSWGQPQHF. As DNA, the CDR3 is TGTGCCAGCAGCCCTGGAGGGTCCTGGGGTCAGCCCCAGCATTTT.